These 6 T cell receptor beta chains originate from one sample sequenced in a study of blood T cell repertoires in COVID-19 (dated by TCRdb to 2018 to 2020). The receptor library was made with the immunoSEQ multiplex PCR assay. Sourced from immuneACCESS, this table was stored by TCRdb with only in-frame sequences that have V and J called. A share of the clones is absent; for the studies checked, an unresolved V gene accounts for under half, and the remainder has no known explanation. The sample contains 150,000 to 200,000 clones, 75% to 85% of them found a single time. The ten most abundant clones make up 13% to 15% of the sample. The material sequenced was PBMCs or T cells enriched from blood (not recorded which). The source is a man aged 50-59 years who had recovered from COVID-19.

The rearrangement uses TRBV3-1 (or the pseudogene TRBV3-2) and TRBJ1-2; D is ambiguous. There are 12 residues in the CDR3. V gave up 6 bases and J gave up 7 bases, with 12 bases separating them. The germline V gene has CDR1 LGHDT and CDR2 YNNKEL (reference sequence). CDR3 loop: CASSTIVSGYTF. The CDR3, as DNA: TGTGCCAGCAGTACCATCGTTAGTGGCTACACCTTC.

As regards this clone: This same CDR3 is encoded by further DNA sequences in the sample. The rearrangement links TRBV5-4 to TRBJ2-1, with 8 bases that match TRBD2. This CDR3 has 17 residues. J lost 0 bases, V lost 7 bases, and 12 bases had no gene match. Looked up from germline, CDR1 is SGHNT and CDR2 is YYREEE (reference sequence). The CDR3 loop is CASSRAGLASSYNEQFF. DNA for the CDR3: TGTGCCAGCTCCCGCGCCGGACTAGCAAGCTCCTACAATGAGCAGTTCTTC.

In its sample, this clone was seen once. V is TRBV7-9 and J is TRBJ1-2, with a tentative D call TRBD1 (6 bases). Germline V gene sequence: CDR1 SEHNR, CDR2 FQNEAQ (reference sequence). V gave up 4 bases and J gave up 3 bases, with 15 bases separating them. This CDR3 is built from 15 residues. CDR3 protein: CASSSYREGDYGYTF. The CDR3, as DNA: TGTGCCAGCAGCTCCTACAGGGAGGGGGACTATGGCTACACCTTC.

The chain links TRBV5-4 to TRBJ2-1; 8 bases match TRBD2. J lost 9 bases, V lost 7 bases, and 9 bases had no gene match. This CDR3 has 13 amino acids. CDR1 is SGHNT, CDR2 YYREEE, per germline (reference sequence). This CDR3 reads CASQRLAGTEQFF. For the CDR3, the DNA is TGTGCCAGCCAAAGGTTAGCGGGGACTGAGCAGTTCTTC. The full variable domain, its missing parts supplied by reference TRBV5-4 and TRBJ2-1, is ETGVTQSPTHLIKTRGQQVTLRCSSQSGHNTVSWYQQALGQGPQFIFQYYREEENGRGNFPPRFSGLQFPNYSSELNVNALELDDSALYLCASQRLAGTEQFFGPGTRLTVL.

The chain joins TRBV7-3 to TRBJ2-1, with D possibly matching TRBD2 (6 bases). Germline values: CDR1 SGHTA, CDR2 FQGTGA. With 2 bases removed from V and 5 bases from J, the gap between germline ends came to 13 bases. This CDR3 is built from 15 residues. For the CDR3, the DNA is TGTGCCAGCAGCTTAGGGCTAGCGCGTAACAATGAGCAGTTCTTC. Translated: CASSLGLARNNEQFF.

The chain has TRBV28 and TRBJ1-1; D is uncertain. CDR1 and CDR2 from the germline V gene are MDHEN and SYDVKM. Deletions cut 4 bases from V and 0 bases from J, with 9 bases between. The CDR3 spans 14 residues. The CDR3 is CASSWSGLNTEAFF. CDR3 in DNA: TGTGCCAGCAGTTGGTCTGGCCTGAACACTGAAGCTTTCTTT.